This note documents a single T cell receptor beta chain sequence. This clonotype was counted many times. Its antigen is not yet known. No quality values exist for individual bases; no much larger clone is one base distant. The data stem from a study of T-cell memory formation after mild COVID-19 (dated by TCRdb to about 2021). Background for the entire study: TCR sequence clusters from the two donors were largely donor specific. Two young, previously healthy adult volunteers made up the cohort, one male and one female. In a couple of donors, T-cell clones that expanded and contracted after mild COVID-19 were tracked by sequencing TCRalpha and TCRbeta repertoires over time. Study-level results and caveats: The second-wave clones that peaked on day 37 were not confirmed to be SARS-CoV-2 specific. Balanced CD4/CD8 phenotypes were observed for clones contracting from day 15 to 85, whereas a bias towards CD4+ was observed for a second wave of clones expanding from day 15 to 37. Contracting CD4+ clones were found mainly in CM and EM memory subsets, while CD8+ clones were enriched in EMRA. The study covered only two mild cases, and larger cohorts including severe cases with pre-infection samples were considered necessary. Some responding clones were found in pre-infection memory, which suggests that pre-existing cross-reactive memory T cells took part in the SARS-CoV-2 response.

Spanning cysteine to phenylalanine, the CDR3 consists of 11 amino acids. CDR3 DNA is the only sequence kept; it has 33 bases, read in frame from the first base. V is shortened by 4 bases, J by 5 bases, and the region joining them spans 5 bases. CDR1 MNHEY and CDR2 SVGEGT are derived from the germline V gene. PBMCs were isolated by Ficoll-Paque density gradient centrifugation. Sequencing was performed on an Illumina NovaSeq 6000. TCRalpha and TCRbeta cDNA libraries were constructed by 5'RACE with constant-segment primers, with sample barcodes and unique molecular identifiers being introduced. Trizol reagent was used to extract RNA from every sample. Library amplification was performed in two PCR steps, and a second sample barcode and Illumina TruSeq adapters were introduced in the second step. Sequencing of libraries was performed on an Illumina NovaSeq with 2 x 150 bp paired-end reads. Per the original workflow: With migec v1.2.7, reads were demultiplexed and then collapsed into UMI-guided consensus sequences. With mixcr v2.1.11, UMI consensuses were aligned to TRA and TRB V and J templates and assembled into clonotypes. A clonotype was counted as expanded or contracted only when both edgeR and NoisET called the clonotype significant, with the noise models trained on biological replicates. For edgeR calls, a false discovery rate-adjusted p below 0.01 and a log2 fold-change threshold of 1 were applied. As an exploratory analysis of dynamics, PCA with hierarchical clustering was applied to max-normalized trajectories of the 1000 most abundant clonotypes. Separately sequenced CD4+ and CD8+ repertoires were used to assign a CD4 or CD8 phenotype to each responding clone. TCRdb cleaned the public reads at Q25 with fastp, built clones with MiXCR and kept in-frame beta chains. A single entry per CDR3 protein holds the most common genes and DNA from its merged rows. TCRdb's processing, not the study's, gives the V and J calls here. A total of approximately 290,000 distinct CDR3 sequences appear in this sample, under 8.5% of them only once. Around a fifth of the sample rests with the top ten.

The TCR comes from a man aged 18 to 35 who had mild COVID-19 (a few samples of this study predate the infection). The sample titles of this study are shuffled in the database, so cell type and time point are left out; the donor was told from shared clones. Material for sequencing was PBMCs or a T cell subset sorted from them (not recorded which). The rearrangement joined TRBV6-2 or TRBV6-3 to TRBJ1-1, with a weak D call of TRBD1 (5 bases match). The CDR3 sequence is CASSWGTEAFF. The DNA is as follows: TGTGCCAGCAGTTGGGGGACTGAAGCTTTCTTT.